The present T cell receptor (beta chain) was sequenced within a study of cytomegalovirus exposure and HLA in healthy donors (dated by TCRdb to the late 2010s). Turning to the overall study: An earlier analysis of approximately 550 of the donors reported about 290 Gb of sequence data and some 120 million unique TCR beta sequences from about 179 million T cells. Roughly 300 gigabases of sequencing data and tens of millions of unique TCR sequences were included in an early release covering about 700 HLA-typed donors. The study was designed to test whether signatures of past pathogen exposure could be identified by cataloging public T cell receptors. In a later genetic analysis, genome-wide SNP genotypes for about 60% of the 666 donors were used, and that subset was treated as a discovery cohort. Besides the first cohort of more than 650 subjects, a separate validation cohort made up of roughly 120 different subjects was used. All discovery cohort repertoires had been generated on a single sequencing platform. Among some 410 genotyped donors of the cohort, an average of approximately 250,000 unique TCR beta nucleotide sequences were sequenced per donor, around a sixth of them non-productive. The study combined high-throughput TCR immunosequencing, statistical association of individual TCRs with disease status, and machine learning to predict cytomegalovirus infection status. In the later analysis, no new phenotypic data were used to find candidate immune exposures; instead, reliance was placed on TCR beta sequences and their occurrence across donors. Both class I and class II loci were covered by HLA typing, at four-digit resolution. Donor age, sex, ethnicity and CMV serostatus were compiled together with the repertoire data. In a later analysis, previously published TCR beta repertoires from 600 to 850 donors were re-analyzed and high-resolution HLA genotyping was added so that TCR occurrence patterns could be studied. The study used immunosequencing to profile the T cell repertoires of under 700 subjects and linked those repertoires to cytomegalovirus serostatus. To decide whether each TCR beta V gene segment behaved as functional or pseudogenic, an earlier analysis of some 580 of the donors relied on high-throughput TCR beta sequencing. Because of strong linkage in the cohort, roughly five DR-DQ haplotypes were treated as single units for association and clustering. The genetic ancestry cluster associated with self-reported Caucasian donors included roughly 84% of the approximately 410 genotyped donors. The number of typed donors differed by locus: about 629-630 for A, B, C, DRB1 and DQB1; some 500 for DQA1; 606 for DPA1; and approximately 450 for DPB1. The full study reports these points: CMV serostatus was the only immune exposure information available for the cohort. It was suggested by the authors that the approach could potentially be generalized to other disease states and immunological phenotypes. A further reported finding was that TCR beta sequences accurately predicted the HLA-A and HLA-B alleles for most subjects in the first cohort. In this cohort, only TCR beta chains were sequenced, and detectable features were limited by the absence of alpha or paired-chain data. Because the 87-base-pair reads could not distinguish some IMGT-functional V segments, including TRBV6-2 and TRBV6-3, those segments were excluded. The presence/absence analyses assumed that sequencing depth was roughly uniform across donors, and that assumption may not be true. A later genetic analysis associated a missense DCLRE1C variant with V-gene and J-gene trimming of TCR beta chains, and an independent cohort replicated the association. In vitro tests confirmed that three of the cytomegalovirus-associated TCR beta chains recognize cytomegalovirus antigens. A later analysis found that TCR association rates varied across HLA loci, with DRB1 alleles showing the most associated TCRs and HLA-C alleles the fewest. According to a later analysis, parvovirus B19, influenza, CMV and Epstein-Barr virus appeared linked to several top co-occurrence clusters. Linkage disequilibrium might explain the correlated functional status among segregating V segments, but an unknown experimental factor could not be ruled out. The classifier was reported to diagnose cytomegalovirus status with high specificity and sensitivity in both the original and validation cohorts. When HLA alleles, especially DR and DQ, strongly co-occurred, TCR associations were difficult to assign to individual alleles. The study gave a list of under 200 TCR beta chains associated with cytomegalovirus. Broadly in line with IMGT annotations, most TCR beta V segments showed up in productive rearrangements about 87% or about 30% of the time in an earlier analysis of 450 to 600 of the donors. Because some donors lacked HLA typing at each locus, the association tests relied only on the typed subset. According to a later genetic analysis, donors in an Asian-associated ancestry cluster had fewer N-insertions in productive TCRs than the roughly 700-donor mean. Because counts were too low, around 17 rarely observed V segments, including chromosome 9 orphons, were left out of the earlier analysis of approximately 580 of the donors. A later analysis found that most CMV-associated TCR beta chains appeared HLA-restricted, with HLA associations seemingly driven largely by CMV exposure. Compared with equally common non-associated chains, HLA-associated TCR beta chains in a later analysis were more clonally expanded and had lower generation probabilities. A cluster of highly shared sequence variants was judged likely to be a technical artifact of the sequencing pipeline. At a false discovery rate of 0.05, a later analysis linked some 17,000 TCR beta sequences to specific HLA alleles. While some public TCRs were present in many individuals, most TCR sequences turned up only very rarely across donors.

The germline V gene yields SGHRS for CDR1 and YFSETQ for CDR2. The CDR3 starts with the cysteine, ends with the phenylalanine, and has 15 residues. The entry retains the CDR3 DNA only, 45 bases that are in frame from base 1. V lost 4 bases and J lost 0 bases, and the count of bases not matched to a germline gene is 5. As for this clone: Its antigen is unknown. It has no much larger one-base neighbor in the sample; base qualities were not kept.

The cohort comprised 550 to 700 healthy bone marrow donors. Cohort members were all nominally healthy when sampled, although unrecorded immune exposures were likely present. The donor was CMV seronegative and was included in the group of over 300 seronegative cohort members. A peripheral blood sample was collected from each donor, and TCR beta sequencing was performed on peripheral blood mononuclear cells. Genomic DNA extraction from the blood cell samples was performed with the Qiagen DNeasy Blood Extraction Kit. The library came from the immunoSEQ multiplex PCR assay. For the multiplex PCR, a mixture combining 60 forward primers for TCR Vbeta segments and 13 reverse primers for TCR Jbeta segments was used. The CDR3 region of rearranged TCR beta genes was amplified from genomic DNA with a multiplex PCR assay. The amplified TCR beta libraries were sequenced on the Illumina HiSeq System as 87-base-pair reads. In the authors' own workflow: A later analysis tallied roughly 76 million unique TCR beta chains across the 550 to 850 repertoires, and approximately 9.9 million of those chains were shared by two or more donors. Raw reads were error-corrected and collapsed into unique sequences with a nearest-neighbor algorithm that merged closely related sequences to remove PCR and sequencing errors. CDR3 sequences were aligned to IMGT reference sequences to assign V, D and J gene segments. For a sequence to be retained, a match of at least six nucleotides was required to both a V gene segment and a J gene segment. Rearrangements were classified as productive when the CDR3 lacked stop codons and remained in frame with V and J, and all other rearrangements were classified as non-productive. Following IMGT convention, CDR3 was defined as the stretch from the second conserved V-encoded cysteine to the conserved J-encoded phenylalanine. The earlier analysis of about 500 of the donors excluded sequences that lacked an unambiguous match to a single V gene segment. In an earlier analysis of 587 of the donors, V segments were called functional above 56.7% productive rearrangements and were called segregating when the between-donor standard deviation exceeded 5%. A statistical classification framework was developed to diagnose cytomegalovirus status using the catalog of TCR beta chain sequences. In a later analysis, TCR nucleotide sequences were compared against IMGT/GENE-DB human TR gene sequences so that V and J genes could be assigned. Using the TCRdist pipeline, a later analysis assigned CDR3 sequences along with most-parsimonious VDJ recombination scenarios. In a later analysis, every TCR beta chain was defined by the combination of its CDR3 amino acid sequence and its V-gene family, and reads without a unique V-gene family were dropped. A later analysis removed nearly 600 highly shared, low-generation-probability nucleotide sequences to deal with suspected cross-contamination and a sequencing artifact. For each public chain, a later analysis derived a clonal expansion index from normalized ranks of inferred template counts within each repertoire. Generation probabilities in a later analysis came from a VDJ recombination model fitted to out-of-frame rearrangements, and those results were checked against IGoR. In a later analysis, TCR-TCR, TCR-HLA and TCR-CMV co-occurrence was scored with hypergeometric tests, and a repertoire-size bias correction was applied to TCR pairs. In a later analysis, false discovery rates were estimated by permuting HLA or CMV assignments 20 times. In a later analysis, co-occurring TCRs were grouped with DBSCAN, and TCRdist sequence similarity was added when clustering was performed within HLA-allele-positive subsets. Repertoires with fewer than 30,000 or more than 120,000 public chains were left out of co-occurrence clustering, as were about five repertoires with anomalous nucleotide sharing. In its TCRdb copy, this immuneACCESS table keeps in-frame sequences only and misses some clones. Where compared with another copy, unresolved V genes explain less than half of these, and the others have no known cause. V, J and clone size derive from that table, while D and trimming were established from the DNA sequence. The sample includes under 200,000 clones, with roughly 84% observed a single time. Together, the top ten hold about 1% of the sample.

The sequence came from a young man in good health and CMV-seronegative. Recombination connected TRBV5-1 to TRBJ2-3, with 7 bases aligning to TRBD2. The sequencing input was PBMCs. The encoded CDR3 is CASSGGGGSTDTQYF. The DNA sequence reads TGCGCCAGCAGCGGTGGGGGGGGGAGCACAGATACGCAGTATTTT.